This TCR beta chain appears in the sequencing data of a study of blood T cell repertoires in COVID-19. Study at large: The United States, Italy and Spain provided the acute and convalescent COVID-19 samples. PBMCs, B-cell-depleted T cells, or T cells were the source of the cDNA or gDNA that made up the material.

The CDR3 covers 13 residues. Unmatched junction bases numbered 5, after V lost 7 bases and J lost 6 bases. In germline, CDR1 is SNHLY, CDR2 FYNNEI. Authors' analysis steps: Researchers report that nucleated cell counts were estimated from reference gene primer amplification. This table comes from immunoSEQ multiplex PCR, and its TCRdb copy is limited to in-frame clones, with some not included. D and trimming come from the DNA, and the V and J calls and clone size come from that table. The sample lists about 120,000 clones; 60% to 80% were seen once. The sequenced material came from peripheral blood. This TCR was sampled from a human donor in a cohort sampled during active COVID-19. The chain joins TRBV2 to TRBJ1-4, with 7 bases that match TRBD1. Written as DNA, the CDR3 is TGTGCCAGCAAGCGACAGGGTTATGAAAAACTGTTTTTT. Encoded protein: CASKRQGYEKLFF.